Below, 9 T cell receptor beta chains from the same sample are listed, as sequenced in a study of blood T cell repertoires in COVID-19 (dated by TCRdb to the early 2020s). The library relied on the immunoSEQ multiplex PCR assay. TCRdb took over this immuneACCESS table, retaining in-frame rearrangements with V and J assigned. Such tables are incomplete; in checked studies, under half of the missing clones stem from an unresolved V gene, and the remainder is unexplained. In this sample the table shows hundreds of thousands of clones, around 90% of which occur a single time. The ten most abundant clones make up approximately 4% of the sample. Sequencing input: PBMCs or T cells enriched from blood (not recorded which). Receptors were obtained from a woman younger than 30 with acute COVID-19.

The chain joins TRBV19 to TRBJ2-2; no clear D. The V gene's germline CDR1 is LNHDA and CDR2 SQIVND (reference sequence). V dropped 5 bases and J dropped 1 base, with 11 bases sitting between them. This CDR3 comprises 15 residues. The CDR3 sequence: CASSSRSENTGELFF. In nucleotides, the CDR3 is TGTGCCAGTAGTTCCCGGAGCGAGAACACCGGGGAGCTGTTTTTT.

V usage is TRBV7-9 and J usage is TRBJ1-6, with 7 bases matching TRBD1. Germline V gives CDR1 SEHNR, CDR2 FQNEAQ (reference sequence). CDR3 length: 15 residues. The V segment lost 5 bases and the J segment 4 bases; nucleotides outside the gene matches: 5. The DNA of the CDR3 is TGTGCCAGCAGCCCGCCGGGACAGTATAATTCACCCCTCCACTTT. Protein: CASSPPGQYNSPLHF.

V is TRBV28 and J is TRBJ2-2; 7 nucleotides match TRBD1. The CDR3 is 13 amino acids. CDR1 and CDR2 from the germline V gene are MDHEN and SYDVKM. Trimming took 7 bases from V and 6 from J; bases not matched to a gene: 5. CDR3 coding DNA: TGTGCCAGCACAGACAGGGATTCCGGGGAGCTGTTTTTT. Protein: CASTDRDSGELFF.

This clone was seen only once. The CDR3 DNA is TGTGCCAGCTCACCACCGAGGCAGGGGGACACAGATACGCAGTATTTT. This translates into CASSPPRQGDTDTQYF. V usage is TRBV18 and J usage is TRBJ2-3, with 7 bases aligning to TRBD1. J was trimmed by 2 bases and V by 0 bases; bases with no gene match: 5. Germline V gene sequence: CDR1 KGHSH, CDR2 LQKENI. This CDR3 has 16 residues.

This chain uses TRBV28 with TRBJ2-7, with D possibly being TRBD1 (5 bases). V was pared by 5 bases and J by 7 bases, with 15 bases between. The CDR3 runs to 13 residues. The germline gives CDR1 MDHEN, CDR2 SYDVKM. CDR3 residues: CASSTDIIGEQYF. Here the CDR3 DNA reads TGTGCCAGCAGTACGGACATAATAGGAGAGCAGTACTTC.

The chain couples TRBV6-5 to TRBJ2-3, with TRBD2 as a possible D gene (5 bases). The length of the CDR3 is 13 residues. Germline CDR1 and CDR2: MNHEY and SVGAGI. V shed 5 bases and J shed 6 bases, with 12 bases lying between them. CDR3 residues: CASSQPLADTQYF. The CDR3 region has the DNA TGTGCCAGCAGTCAACCGTTAGCGGATACGCAGTATTTT.

The chain recombines TRBV7-2 with TRBJ1-1; 8 positions agree with TRBD1. With 5 bases clipped from V and 2 bases from J, the junction kept 4 bases outside the gene matches. The CDR3 totals 14 residues. Germline V lookup: CDR1 SGHTA, CDR2 FQGNSA. The CDR3 is CASSRTGINTEAFF. The CDR3 DNA sequence: TGTGCCAGCAGCCGGACAGGGATCAACACTGAAGCTTTCTTT.

This chain connects TRBV24-1 to TRBJ2-2; no reliable D call. The CDR3 totals 17 residues. Germline loops: CDR1 KGHDR, CDR2 SFDVKD. V was clipped by 0 bases and J by 2 bases, with 12 bases between them. CDR3 bases: TGTGCCACCAGTGATTTGGGCAGCGCCTCAAACACCGGGGAGCTGTTTTTT. Translation: CATSDLGSASNTGELFF.

This clone was seen only once. The chain has TRBV7-9 and TRBJ1-2, with D perhaps TRBD1 (5 bases). Germline V gives CDR1 SEHNR, CDR2 FQNEAQ (reference sequence). The V end lost 5 bases, the J end lost 4 bases, and 17 bases lay between the germline ends. The CDR3 is 15 amino acids. DNA of the CDR3: TGTGCCAGCAGCATCATGGGGGGACCGAGCTATGGCTACACCTTC. The encoded protein is CASSIMGGPSYGYTF. The full variable domain, completed using reference TRBV7-9 and TRBJ1-2, is DTGVSQNPRHKITKRGQNVTFRCDPISEHNRLYWYRQTLGQGPEFLTYFQNEAQLEKSRLLSDRFSAERPKGSFSTLEIQRTEQGDSAMYLCASSIMGGPSYGYTFGSGTRLTVV.